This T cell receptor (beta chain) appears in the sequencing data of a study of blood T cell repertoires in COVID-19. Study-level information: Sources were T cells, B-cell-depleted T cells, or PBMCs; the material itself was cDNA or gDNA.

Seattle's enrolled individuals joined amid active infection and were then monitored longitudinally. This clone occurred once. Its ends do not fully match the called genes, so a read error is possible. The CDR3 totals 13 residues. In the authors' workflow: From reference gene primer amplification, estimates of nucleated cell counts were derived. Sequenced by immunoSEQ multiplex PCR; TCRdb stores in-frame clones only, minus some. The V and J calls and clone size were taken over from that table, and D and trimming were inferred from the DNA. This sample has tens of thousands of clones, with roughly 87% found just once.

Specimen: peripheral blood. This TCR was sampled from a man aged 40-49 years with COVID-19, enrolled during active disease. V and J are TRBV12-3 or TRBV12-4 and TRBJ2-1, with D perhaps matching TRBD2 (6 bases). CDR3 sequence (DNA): TGTGCCAGCACCCTCGGGACTGGAAATGAGCGGTTCTTC. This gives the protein CASTLGTGNERFF.